This T cell receptor beta chain was identified during a study of T cells expressing NK-cell markers. Study-wide background: It was sorted CD3+CD56+NKG2C+, CD3+CD56+NKG2C- and CD3+CD56-NKG2C+ T cells that supplied the TCR beta repertoires. There were seven HCMV-seropositive donors and one seronegative donor among the eight sequenced. Study-wide findings and caveats: Of the CD8+ T cells in about 6 donors, about 1.0-7.0% belonged to dominant NKG2C+ clonotypes.

Reprocessing the 5' RACE reads, TCRdb reports a single entry for every CDR3 protein and omits DNA. Its clone listing holds 300,000 to 500,000 distinct CDR3 sequences. Details on this clonotype: Its antigen is undetermined.

Germline lookup yields CDR1 SGHRS and CDR2 YFSETQ. The CDR3 is made up of 14 amino acids. The specimen sequenced was blood T cells: a sorted CD56 or NKG2C T cell subset, CD4+ or CD8+ T cells, or bulk PBMC T cells (not recorded which). The chain recombines TRBV5-1 with TRBJ2-5. This clonotype originated in a woman between 45 and 65 years old in good health. The chain's CDR3 is CASSRVGKLETQYF.